The 10 T cell receptor beta chains listed next were all sequenced from one sample in a study of beta chain features in type 1 diabetes. Sequenced material consisted of expressed TCRB transcripts (all of the isolated RNA was reverse transcribed). Clones were sequenced by immunoSEQ multiplex PCR, and TCRdb holds only the in-frame ones, with some missing. The table includes around 240,000 clones, 68% detected once. Sequenced input: naive CD4+ T cells from blood. These receptors came from a man aged 30 to 45 in good health.

The chain couples TRBV11-2 to TRBJ2-7, with 14 bases fitting TRBD2. This CDR3 contains 15 residues. The V gene end was trimmed by 5 bases and the J gene end by 6 bases; junction bases not matched to a gene: 6. Germline CDR1 SGHAT, CDR2 FQNNGV. DNA of the CDR3: TGTGCCAGCAGCCTCGGACTAGCGGGAGGAAGCGAGCAGTACTTC. This codes for CASSLGLAGGSEQYF.

The J gene is TRBJ2-1, the V gene TRBV29-1; 8 bases map to TRBD1. From germline, CDR1 is SQVTM and CDR2 ANQGSEA. This CDR3 has 13 amino acids. CDR3 protein: CSAQGDSYNEQFF. CDR3 nucleotides: TGCAGTGCACAGGGGGACTCCTACAATGAGCAGTTCTTC.

The V and J genes are TRBV10-2 and TRBJ1-5, with unresolved D. Germline V gene data show CDR1 as WSHSY and CDR2 as SAAADI. Trimming stripped 7 bases from V and 6 bases from J, with 16 bases between. The CDR3 length is 14 residues. This CDR3 is CASKGRAGSQPQHF. In DNA, the CDR3 is TGCGCCAGCAAAGGACGGGCCGGGAGTCAGCCCCAGCATTTT.

This rearrangement joins TRBV11-2 to TRBJ2-1; 8 bases are shared with TRBD1. The germline V gene encodes CDR1 SGHAT and CDR2 FQNNGV. This CDR3 comprises 15 residues. V shed 6 bases and J 7 bases; nucleotides not matched to a gene: 11. In nucleotides, the CDR3 is TGTGCCAGCAGACGAATCCAGGGGGCCGCAAATGAGCAGTTCTTC. Translation gives CASRRIQGAANEQFF.

Concerning this clone itself: Other DNA sequences within the sample encode an identical CDR3. The genes are TRBV30 and TRBJ2-1; 7 bases are shared with TRBD2. CDR1 and CDR2 (germline): GTSNPN, SVGIG (reference sequence). V lost 5 bases and J lost 6; bases outside the gene matches: 1. The CDR3 is 11 amino acids. CDR3 amino acids: CAWAGVNEQFF. In DNA form, the CDR3 reads TGTGCCTGGGCGGGGGTCAATGAGCAGTTCTTC. Drawing the rest from reference TRBV30 and TRBJ2-1, the complete variable domain is SQTIHQWPATLVQPVGSPLSLECTVEGTSNPNLYWYRQAAGRGLQLLFYSVGIGQISSEVPQNLSASRPQDRQFILSSKKLLLSDSGFYLCAWAGVNEQFFGPGTRLTVL.

J is TRBJ1-2 and V is TRBV2; D is ambiguous. This CDR3 contains 12 residues. V lost 2 bases, J lost 7 bases, and 8 bases lay in between. CDR1 SNHLY and CDR2 FYNNEI come from the germline V gene. The CDR3 loop reads CASSESGPGYTF. Written as DNA, the CDR3 is TGTGCCAGCAGTGAATCAGGACCTGGCTACACCTTC.

The gene calls are TRBV10-3 and TRBJ1-2; D uncertain. Trimming left V 8 bases short and J 3 bases short, with 19 bases between. The germline CDR1 and CDR2 sequences are ENHRY and SYGVKD. The CDR3 has 15 amino acids. The CDR3 sequence: CAIRAYSGTDYGYTF. The CDR3 DNA follows: TGTGCCATCCGTGCATATTCAGGAACCGACTATGGCTACACCTTC.

The chain carries TRBV30 and TRBJ2-2; 8 nucleotides agree with TRBD2. Looked up from germline, CDR1 is GTSNPN and CDR2 is SVGIG (reference sequence). V was pared by 3 bases and J by 6 bases, with 6 bases of the junction left unmatched. CDR3 length: 14 amino acids. The CDR3 is CAWSQGLAAGELFF. The DNA of the CDR3 is TGTGCCTGGAGCCAAGGACTAGCTGCCGGGGAGCTGTTTTTT.

J is TRBJ2-7 and V is TRBV7-2; no reliable D call. Germline CDR1 reads SGHTA; CDR2 reads FQGNSA. With 5 bases removed from V and 0 bases from J, the gap between germline ends came to 8 bases. The CDR3 length is 13 residues. The CDR3 sequence: CASSTDHSYEQYF. The CDR3 DNA is TGTGCCAGCAGCACTGACCACTCCTACGAGCAGTACTTC.

The rearrangement joins TRBV11-2 to TRBJ2-1, with no clear D. CDR3 length: 13 amino acids. Germline V gene sequence: CDR1 SGHAT, CDR2 FQNNGV. The V gene lost 1 base and the J gene lost 6 bases, with 7 bases spanning the gap. The CDR3 DNA sequence: TGTGCCAGCAGCTTAGGCACATCCAATGAGCAGTTCTTC. Translating gives CASSLGTSNEQFF.